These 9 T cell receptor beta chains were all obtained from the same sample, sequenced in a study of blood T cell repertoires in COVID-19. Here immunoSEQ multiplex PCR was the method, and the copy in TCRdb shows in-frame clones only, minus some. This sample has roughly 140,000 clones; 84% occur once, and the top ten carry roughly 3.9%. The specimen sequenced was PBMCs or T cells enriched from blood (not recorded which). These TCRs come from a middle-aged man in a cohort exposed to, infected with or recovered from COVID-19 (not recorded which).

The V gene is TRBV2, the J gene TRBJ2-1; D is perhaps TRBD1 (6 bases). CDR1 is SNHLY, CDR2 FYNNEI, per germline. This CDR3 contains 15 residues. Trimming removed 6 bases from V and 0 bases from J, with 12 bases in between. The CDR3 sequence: CASSQTGFSYNEQFF. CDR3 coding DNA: TGTGCCAGCAGCCAGACAGGTTTCTCCTACAATGAGCAGTTCTTC.

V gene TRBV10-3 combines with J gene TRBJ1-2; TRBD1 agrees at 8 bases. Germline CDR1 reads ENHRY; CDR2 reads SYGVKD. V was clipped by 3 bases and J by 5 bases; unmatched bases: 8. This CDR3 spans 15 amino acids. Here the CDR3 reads CAISDGQGALYGYTF. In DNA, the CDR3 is TGTGCCATCAGTGACGGACAGGGTGCATTATATGGCTACACCTTC.

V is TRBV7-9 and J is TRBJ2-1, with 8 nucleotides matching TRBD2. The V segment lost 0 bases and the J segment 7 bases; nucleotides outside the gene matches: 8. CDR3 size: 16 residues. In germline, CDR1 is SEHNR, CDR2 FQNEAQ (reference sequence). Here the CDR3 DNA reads TGTGCCAGCAGCTTAGCTACAGCGGGAGTAAAAAATGAGCAGTTCTTC. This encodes CASSLATAGVKNEQFF.

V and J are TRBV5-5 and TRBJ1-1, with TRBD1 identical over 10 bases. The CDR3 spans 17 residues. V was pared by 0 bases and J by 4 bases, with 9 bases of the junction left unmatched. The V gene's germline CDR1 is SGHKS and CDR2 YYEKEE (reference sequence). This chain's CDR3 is CASSLGFGTGAATEAFF. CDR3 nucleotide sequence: TGTGCCAGCAGCTTGGGCTTTGGGACAGGGGCCGCCACTGAAGCTTTCTTT. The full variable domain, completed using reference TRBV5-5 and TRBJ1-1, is DAGVTQSPTHLIKTRGQQVTLRCSPISGHKSVSWYQQVLGQGPQFIFQYYEKEERGRGNFPDRFSARQFPNYSSELNVNALLLGDSALYLCASSLGFGTGAATEAFFGQGTRLTVV.

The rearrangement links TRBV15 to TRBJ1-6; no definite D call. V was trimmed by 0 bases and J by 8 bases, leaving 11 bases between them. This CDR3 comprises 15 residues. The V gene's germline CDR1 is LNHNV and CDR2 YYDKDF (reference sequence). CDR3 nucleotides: TGTGCCACCAGCAGAGAGAACCTGGCGGATTCACCCCTCCACTTT. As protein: CATSRENLADSPLHF.

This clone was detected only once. The CDR3, as DNA: TGTGCCAGCGCGGCATTTGGGCTAGCGGTGTACGAGCAGTACTTC. Its protein is CASAAFGLAVYEQYF. The chain employs TRBV13 and TRBJ2-7; 7 bases align to TRBD2. CDR1 and CDR2 from the germline V gene are PRHDT and FYEKMQ (reference sequence). There are 15 residues in the CDR3. V lost 8 bases to trimming and J lost 4 bases; unmatched junction nucleotides: 14.

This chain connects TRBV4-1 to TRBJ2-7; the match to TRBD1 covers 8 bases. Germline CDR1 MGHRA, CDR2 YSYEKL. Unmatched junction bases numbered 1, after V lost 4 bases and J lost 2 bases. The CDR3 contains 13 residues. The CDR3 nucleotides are TGCGCCAGCAGCCGGACAGGGCCCTACGAGCAGTACTTC. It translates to CASSRTGPYEQYF.

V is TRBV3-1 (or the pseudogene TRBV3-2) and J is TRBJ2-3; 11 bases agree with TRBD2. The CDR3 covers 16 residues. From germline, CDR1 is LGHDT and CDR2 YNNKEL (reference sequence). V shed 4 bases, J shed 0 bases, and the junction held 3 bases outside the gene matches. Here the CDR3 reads CASSRGLAVSTDTQYF. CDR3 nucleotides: TGTGCCAGCAGCCGGGGACTAGCGGTAAGCACAGATACGCAGTATTTT.

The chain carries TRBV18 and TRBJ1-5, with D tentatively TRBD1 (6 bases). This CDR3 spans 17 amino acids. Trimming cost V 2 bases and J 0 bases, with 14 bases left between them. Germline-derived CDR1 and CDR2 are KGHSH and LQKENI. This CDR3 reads CASSPSDTGYSNQPQHF. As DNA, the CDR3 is TGTGCCAGCTCACCATCCGATACAGGGTATAGCAATCAGCCCCAGCATTTT.